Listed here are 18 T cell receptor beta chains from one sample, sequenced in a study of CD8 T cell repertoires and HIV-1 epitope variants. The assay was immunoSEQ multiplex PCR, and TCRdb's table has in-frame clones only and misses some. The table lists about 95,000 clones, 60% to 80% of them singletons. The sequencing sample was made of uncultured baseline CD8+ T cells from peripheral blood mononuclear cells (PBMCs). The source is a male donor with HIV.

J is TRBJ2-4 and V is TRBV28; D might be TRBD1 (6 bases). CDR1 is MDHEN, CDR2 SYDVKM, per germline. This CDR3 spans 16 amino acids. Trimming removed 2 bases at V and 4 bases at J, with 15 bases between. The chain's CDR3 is CASSLGVRTGKNIQYF. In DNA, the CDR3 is TGTGCCAGCAGTTTAGGTGTGCGTACAGGGAAAAACATTCAGTACTTC.

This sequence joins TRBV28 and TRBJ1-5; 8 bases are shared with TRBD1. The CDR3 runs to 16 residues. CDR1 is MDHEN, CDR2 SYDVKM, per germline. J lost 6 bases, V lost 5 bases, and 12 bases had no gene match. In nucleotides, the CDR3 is TGTGCCAGCAGTAGACCGGACAGGGCGGAACGTCAGCCCCAGCATTTT. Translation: CASSRPDRAERQPQHF.

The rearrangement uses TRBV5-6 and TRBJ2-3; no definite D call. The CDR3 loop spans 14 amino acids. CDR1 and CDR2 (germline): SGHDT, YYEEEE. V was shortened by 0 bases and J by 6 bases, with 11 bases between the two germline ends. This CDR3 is CASSLGQAHDTQYF. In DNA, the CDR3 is TGTGCCAGCAGCTTGGGCCAGGCACATGATACGCAGTATTTT.

Written as DNA, the CDR3 is TGTGCCACCAGCAGAGGAAGCCCTTCCGACGAGCAGTACTTC. Translation: CATSRGSPSDEQYF. The chain uses TRBV15 and TRBJ2-7; D gene uncertain. V was shortened by 1 base and J by 5 bases, with 12 bases between the two germline ends. The CDR3 runs 14 residues. Germline CDR1 LNHNV, CDR2 YYDKDF (reference sequence).

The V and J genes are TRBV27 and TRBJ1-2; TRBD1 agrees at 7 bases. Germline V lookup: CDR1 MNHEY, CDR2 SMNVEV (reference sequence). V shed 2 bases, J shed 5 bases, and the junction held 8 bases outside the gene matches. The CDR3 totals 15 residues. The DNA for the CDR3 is TGTGCCAGCAGTTTAGCGACAGGGATTAATTATGGCTACACCTTC. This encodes CASSLATGINYGYTF.

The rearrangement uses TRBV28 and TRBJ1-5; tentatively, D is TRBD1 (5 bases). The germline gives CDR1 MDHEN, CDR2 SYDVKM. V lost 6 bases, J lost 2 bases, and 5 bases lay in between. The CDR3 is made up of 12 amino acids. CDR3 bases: TGTGCCAGCAGGGGGGGCAATCAGCCCCAGCATTTT. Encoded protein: CASRGGNQPQHF.

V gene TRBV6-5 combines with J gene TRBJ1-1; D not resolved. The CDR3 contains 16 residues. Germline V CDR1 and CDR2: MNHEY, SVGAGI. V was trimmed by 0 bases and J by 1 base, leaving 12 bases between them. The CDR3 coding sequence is TGTGCCAGCAGTTACTCGGGCCCTCTAGGGAACACTGAAGCTTTCTTT. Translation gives CASSYSGPLGNTEAFF.

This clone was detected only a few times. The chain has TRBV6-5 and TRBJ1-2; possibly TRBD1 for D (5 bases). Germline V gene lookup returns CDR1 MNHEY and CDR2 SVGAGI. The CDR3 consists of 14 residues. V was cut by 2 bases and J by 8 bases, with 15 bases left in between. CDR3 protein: CASSYTVTAGGYTF. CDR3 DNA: TGTGCCAGCAGTTACACCGTGACAGCTGGAGGCTACACCTTC.

This chain's CDR3 is CASSFGSSGEPSYEQYF. The CDR3 coding sequence is TGTGCCAGCAGCTTTGGTTCTAGCGGGGAACCCTCCTACGAGCAGTACTTC. V gene TRBV12-1 combines with J gene TRBJ2-5; the table's D call TRBD2 went unverified against the DNA. Gene TRBJ2-7 matches the end of the DNA better, so the J call may be wrong. TRBV12-1 is marked as a pseudogene. The CDR3 length is 17 residues.

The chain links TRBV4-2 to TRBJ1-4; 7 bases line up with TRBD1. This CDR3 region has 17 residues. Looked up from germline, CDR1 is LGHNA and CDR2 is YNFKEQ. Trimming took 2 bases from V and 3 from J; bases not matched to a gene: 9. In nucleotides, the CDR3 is TGTGCCAGCAGCCAAATGAGACAGGGCAGGGCTAATGAAAAACTGTTTTTT. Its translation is CASSQMRQGRANEKLFF.

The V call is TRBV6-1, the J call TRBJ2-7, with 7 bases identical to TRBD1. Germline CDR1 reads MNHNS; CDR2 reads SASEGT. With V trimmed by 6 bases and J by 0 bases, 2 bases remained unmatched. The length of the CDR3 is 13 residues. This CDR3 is CASRGQSSYEQYF. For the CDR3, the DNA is TGTGCCAGCAGGGGACAGAGCTCCTACGAGCAGTACTTC.

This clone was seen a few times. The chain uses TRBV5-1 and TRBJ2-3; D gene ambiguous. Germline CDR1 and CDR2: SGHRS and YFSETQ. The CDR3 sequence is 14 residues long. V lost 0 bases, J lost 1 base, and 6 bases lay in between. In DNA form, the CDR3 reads TGCGCCAGCAGCTTGGAGCAGGGCACAGATACGCAGTATTTT. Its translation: CASSLEQGTDTQYF.

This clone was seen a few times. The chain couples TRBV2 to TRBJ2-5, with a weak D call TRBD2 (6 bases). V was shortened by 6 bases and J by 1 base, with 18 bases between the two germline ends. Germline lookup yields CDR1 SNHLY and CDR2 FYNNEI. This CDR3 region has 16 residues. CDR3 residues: CASRRGAEGPQETQYF. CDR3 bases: TGTGCCAGCAGGAGGGGAGCGGAGGGCCCCCAAGAGACCCAGTACTTC. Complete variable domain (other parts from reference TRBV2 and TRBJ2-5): EPEVTQTPSHQVTQMGQEVILRCVPISNHLYFYWYRQILGQKVEFLVSFYNNEISEKSEIFDDQFSVERPDGSNFTLKIRSTKLEDSAMYFCASRRGAEGPQETQYFGPGTRLLVL.

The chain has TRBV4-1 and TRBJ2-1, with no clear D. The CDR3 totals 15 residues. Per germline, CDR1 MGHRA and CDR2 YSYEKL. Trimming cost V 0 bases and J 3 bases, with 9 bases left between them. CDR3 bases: TGCGCCAGCAGCCAAGATCGCGGAGTCTACAATGAGCAGTTCTTC. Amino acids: CASSQDRGVYNEQFF.

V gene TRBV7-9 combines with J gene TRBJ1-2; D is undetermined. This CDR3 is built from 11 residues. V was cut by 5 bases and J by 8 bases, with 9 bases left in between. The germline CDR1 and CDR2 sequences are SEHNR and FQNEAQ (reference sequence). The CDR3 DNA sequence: TGTGCCAGCAGCGATATGGTGGGCTACACCTTC. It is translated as CASSDMVGYTF.

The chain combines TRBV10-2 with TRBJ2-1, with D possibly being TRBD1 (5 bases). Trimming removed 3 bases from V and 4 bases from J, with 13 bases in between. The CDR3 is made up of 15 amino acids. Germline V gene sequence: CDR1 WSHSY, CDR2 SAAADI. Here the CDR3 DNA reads TGCGCCAGCAGTGACCCAGGGATGGGGTACAATGAGCAGTTCTTC. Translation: CASSDPGMGYNEQFF.

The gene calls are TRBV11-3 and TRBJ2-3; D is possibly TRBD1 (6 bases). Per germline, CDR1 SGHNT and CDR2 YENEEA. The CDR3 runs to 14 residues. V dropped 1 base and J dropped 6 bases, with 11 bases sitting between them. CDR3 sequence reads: CASSLGRGSDTQYF. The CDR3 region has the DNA TGTGCCAGCAGCTTAGGCAGGGGATCTGATACGCAGTATTTT.

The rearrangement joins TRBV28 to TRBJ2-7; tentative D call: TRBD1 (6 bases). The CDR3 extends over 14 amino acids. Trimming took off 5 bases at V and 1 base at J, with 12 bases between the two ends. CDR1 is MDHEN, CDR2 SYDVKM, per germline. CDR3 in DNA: TGTGCCAGCAGTCCCCCTGGACAGTCCTACGAGCAGTACTTC. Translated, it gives CASSPPGQSYEQYF.